Below are 5 T cell receptor beta chains sequenced from a single sample in a study of T-cell reconstitution after alpha-beta-depleted transplantation in children. As it was prepared, the TCRbeta library received unique molecular identifiers. Using its own MiXCR run on the PCR reads, TCRdb lists one record per CDR3 protein. The data hold about 440,000 distinct CDR3 sequences, with approximately 42% observed a single time. This sample comprised PBMCs, obtained before TCRalphabeta/CD19-depleted stem cell transplant. The origin of the receptors is a girl aged 2-10 years with aplastic anemia, due to receive a stem cell transplant.

This chain uses TRBV29-1 with TRBJ2-1, with unresolved D. Germline-derived CDR1 and CDR2 are SQVTM and ANQGSEA. This CDR3 contains 12 residues. V lost 3 bases, J lost 6 bases, and 9 bases lay in between. CDR3 in DNA: TGCAGCGTTGATGGTAGTAGCAATGAGCAGTTCTTC. It codes for CSVDGSSNEQFF.

The gene calls are TRBV5-1 and TRBJ2-1; D is perhaps TRBD1 (5 bases). Trimming pared 4 bases from V and 7 bases from J, leaving 21 bases between. This CDR3 spans 16 amino acids. Germline CDR1 and CDR2: SGHRS and YFSETQ. CDR3 nucleotide sequence: TGCGCCAGCAGCCTCCTTCAGGGTCGGTTTGGGAATGAGCAGTTCTTC. This sequence encodes CASSLLQGRFGNEQFF.

The chain has TRBV24-1 and TRBJ2-3; TRBD2 matches at 13 bases. V shed 6 bases and J 3 bases; nucleotides not matched to a gene: 5. The CDR3 has 16 amino acids. Per the germline V gene, CDR1 is KGHDR and CDR2 is SFDVKD. CDR3 bases: TGTGCCACCAGTTCGGGACTAGCGGGAAGGACAGATACGCAGTATTTT. Amino acids: CATSSGLAGRTDTQYF.

This clonotype was recorded a few times. This chain joins TRBV14 and TRBJ2-7; 7 positions agree with TRBD1. Trimming removed 5 bases from V and 3 bases from J; junction bases left unmatched: 10. CDR1 is SGHDN, CDR2 FVKESK, per germline. The length of the CDR3 is 15 residues. CDR3 protein: CASSSLTGTVYEQYF. CDR3 coding DNA: TGTGCCAGCAGCTCACTCACCGGGACAGTCTACGAGCAGTACTTC.

The chain couples TRBV7-9 to TRBJ1-1; TRBD1 is a possible D gene (5 bases). This CDR3 spans 17 amino acids. V dropped 2 bases and J dropped 6 bases, with 22 bases sitting between them. Germline V gene lookup returns CDR1 SEHNR and CDR2 FQNEAQ (reference sequence). Here the CDR3 reads CASSLNGATGRGAEAFF. CDR3 in DNA: TGTGCCAGCAGCTTAAATGGGGCTACGGGACGGGGGGCTGAAGCTTTCTTT.